The 6 T cell receptor beta chains below were found in one sample sequenced in a study of cytomegalovirus exposure and HLA in healthy donors. Amplification used 60 Vbeta primers and 13 Jbeta primers. Data came from immunoSEQ multiplex PCR; TCRdb stores just in-frame clones and leaves some out. The data contain just over 150,000 clones, roughly four fifths of them singletons. Material: PBMCs. These receptors were obtained from a woman in her thirties or forties in good health and CMV-seronegative.

The chain employs TRBV7-2 and TRBJ2-7; D remains unclear. Trimming stripped 5 bases from V and 4 bases from J, with 6 bases between. The germline gives CDR1 SGHTA, CDR2 FQGNSA. The length of the CDR3 is 11 residues. CDR3 region: CASSHGYEQYF. The CDR3 nucleotides are TGTGCCAGCAGCCACGGTTACGAGCAGTACTTC. Complete variable domain (other parts from reference TRBV7-2 and TRBJ2-7): GAGVSQSPSNKVTEKGKDVELRCDPISGHTALYWYRQSLGQGLEFLIYFQGNSAPDKSGLPSDRFSAERTGGSVSTLTIQRTQQEDSAVYLCASSHGYEQYFGPGTRLTVT.

The rearrangement joins TRBV15 to TRBJ1-2, with unresolved D. Trimming took 8 bases from V and 1 from J, leaving 11 bases between them. CDR1 and CDR2 (germline): LNHNV, YYDKDF (reference sequence). The CDR3 has 13 amino acids. The CDR3 nucleotides are TGTGCCACCGCGTTGGAGGTTAACTATGGCTACACCTTC. It specifies CATALEVNYGYTF.

The count of this clone is one. V and J are TRBV27 and TRBJ1-2, with D perhaps matching TRBD1 (6 bases). The germline CDR1 and CDR2 sequences are MNHEY and SMNVEV (reference sequence). The CDR3 is 13 residues long. Trimming took 2 bases from V and 5 from J, leaving 9 bases between them. The CDR3 reads CASSLTGIYGYTF. The CDR3 DNA sequence: TGTGCCAGCAGTTTAACAGGGATTTATGGCTACACCTTC.

This chain uses TRBV14 with TRBJ2-1; D is perhaps TRBD1 (6 bases). V lost 4 bases to trimming and J lost 5 bases, with 21 bases between them. CDR3 length: 17 amino acids. The V gene's germline CDR1 is SGHDN and CDR2 FVKESK. DNA of the CDR3: TGTGCCAGCAGCCGCCTCCAAATCCCGGGACAAGACAATGAGCAGTTCTTC. Residues: CASSRLQIPGQDNEQFF.

The chain has TRBV14 and TRBJ2-5, with TRBD1 matching over 7 bases. Germline CDR1 is SGHDN and CDR2 is FVKESK. The CDR3 runs to 16 residues. The V and J ends lost 4 bases and 1 base, in that order; junction bases with no gene match: 9. CDR3 sequence reads: CASSLFGAGGQETQYF. The CDR3 DNA reads TGTGCCAGCAGCCTGTTCGGAGCAGGGGGCCAAGAGACCCAGTACTTC.

Comments on this clone: At the DNA level, this CDR3 is encoded by other sequences in the same sample as well. This chain joins TRBV18 and TRBJ1-1, with D possibly being TRBD1 (5 bases). Trimming took off 3 bases at V and 2 bases at J, with 10 bases between the two ends. The CDR3 has 14 amino acids. Germline lookup yields CDR1 KGHSH and CDR2 LQKENI. This CDR3 is CASSPGTRNTEAFF. In DNA, the CDR3 is TGTGCCAGCTCACCGGGGACTAGAAACACTGAAGCTTTCTTT.